Presented here are 29 T cell receptor beta chains from one specimen sequenced in a study of spatial heterogeneity in lung cancer. Study-wide results and limits: Counts of expanded alpha and beta TCRs within tumors tracked the tumor nonsynonymous mutation count.

TCRdb called the 5' RACE reads again in MiXCR, with one record for every CDR3 protein. The sample records around 18,000 distinct CDR3 sequences, 4.5% to 7% being singletons. Time point meaning: sample taken at primary tumor resection. The antigens these receptors bind are not known. The sequencing here drew on lung tumor tissue, taken at surgery. Receptors were obtained from a female donor with early-stage non-small cell lung cancer.

This clonotype was detected ten times or more. The genes are TRBV10-3 and TRBJ1-2; D is ambiguous. The germline CDR1 and CDR2 sequences are ENHRY and SYGVKD. The V gene lost 2 bases and the J gene lost 8 bases, with 15 bases spanning the gap. The CDR3 sequence is 14 residues long. The CDR3 DNA is TGTGCCATCAGTGAGAGCTCAGCCGCAGGAGGCTACACCTTC. Translated, it gives CAISESSAAGGYTF.

This clonotype was observed a handful of times. This chain uses TRBV7-8 with TRBJ2-1, with 9 bases that match TRBD1. This CDR3 spans 17 amino acids. CDR1 and CDR2 (germline): SGHVS, FQNEAQ. V gave up 5 bases and J gave up 0 bases; unmatched junction bases: 8. The CDR3 loop reads CASSQPGQGSSYNEQFF. CDR3 DNA: TGTGCCAGCAGCCAACCGGGACAGGGAAGCTCCTACAATGAGCAGTTCTTC.

Relative to its sample, this clonotype is medium-sized. This chain uses TRBV5-1 with TRBJ2-5; D unclear. Trimming removed 3 bases at V and 3 bases at J, with 6 bases between. Germline-derived CDR1 and CDR2 are SGHRS and YFSETQ. The CDR3 is made up of 12 amino acids. For the CDR3, the DNA is TGCGCCAGCAGCTACACCGAAGAGACCCAGTACTTC. Translating it yields CASSYTEETQYF.

At least ten counts were recorded for this clonotype. The chain couples TRBV7-8 to TRBJ1-1, with 8 bases matching TRBD1. After removal of 3 bases from V and 3 bases from J, the junction contained 3 bases not matched to a gene. The germline gives CDR1 SGHVS, CDR2 FQNEAQ. CDR3 length equals 14 residues. The CDR3 sequence is CASSLSGGDTEAFF. In DNA form, the CDR3 reads TGTGCCAGCAGCTTGTCAGGGGGCGACACTGAAGCTTTCTTT.

At least ten counts were recorded for this clonotype. This rearrangement joins TRBV11-2 to TRBJ1-1; tentative D call: TRBD1 (5 bases). In germline, CDR1 is SGHAT, CDR2 FQNNGV. The CDR3 is 14 amino acids. The V gene lost 4 bases and the J gene lost 11 bases, with 20 bases spanning the gap. The DNA for the CDR3 is TGTGCCAGCAGCTGGGGGGAGGGCCACCTGTCCGCTTTCTTT. Translating it yields CASSWGEGHLSAFF.

This clonotype was detected many times. This chain connects TRBV23-1 to TRBJ2-7; 7 nucleotides agree with TRBD1. TRBV23-1 is an ORF, and what it does is uncertain. There are 15 residues in the CDR3. V gave up 3 bases and J gave up 2 bases; unmatched junction bases: 7. The CDR3 spells CASSQRDSRPYEQYF. CDR3 nucleotide sequence: TGCGCCAGCAGTCAGAGGGACAGCCGTCCCTACGAGCAGTACTTC.

This rearrangement joins TRBV7-2 to TRBJ2-1; D possibly corresponds to TRBD2 (5 bases). Germline lookup yields CDR1 SGHTA and CDR2 FQGNSA. V was clipped by 5 bases and J by 9 bases, with 11 bases between them. CDR3 length equals 12 residues. The CDR3 DNA sequence: TGTGCCAGCAGCCATAGTCGGGGTGAGCAGTTCTTC. This encodes CASSHSRGEQFF.

This clonotype was observed many times. V is TRBV29-1 and J is TRBJ2-2; possibly TRBD2 for D (6 bases). Germline V gene sequence: CDR1 SQVTM, CDR2 ANQGSEA. CDR3 length: 11 residues. V lost 3 bases and J 7 bases, leaving 6 bases between the germline ends. The CDR3 sequence is CSVERGGELFF. DNA of the CDR3: TGCAGCGTTGAGCGGGGCGGGGAGCTGTTTTTT.

In its sample, this clonotype is medium-sized. The chain employs TRBV6-6 and TRBJ2-7, with TRBD2 matching over 10 bases. V shed 3 bases, J shed 4 bases, and the junction held 3 bases outside the gene matches. This CDR3 is built from 14 residues. Per the germline V gene, CDR1 is MNHNY and CDR2 is SVGAGI (reference sequence). The CDR3: CASSYGLAVYEQYF. In DNA, the CDR3 is TGTGCCAGCAGTTATGGACTAGCGGTTTACGAGCAGTACTTC.

This clonotype has ten or more counts. The gene calls are TRBV2 and TRBJ2-7; D unclear. The CDR3 has 15 residues. V lost 2 bases, J lost 2 bases, and 13 bases lay in between. CDR1 and CDR2 (germline): SNHLY, FYNNEI. CDR3 amino acids: CASSEQSSVAYEQYF. CDR3 nucleotides: TGTGCCAGCAGTGAACAGTCCTCCGTTGCCTACGAGCAGTACTTC.

This clonotype was observed a few times. The chain couples TRBV20-1 to TRBJ2-1; D may be TRBD1 (5 bases). This CDR3 region has 15 residues. Germline V gene data show CDR1 as DFQATT and CDR2 as SNEGSKA (reference sequence). The V end was cut by 6 bases, the J end by 5 bases, with 20 bases between. The CDR3 region is CSALGPIDINNEQFF. Here the CDR3 DNA reads TGCAGTGCCTTGGGGCCAATAGATATAAACAATGAGCAGTTCTTC.

By sample share, this clonotype is medium-sized. The rearrangement uses TRBV28 and TRBJ2-7; 7 nucleotides align to TRBD1. Germline V gene lookup returns CDR1 MDHEN and CDR2 SYDVKM. This CDR3 has 14 residues. Trimming removed 3 bases from V and 2 bases from J; junction bases left unmatched: 4. The CDR3 region has the DNA TGTGCCAGCAGTTTTGGGGACAGACCCTACGAGCAGTACTTC. It codes for CASSFGDRPYEQYF. Supplemented by reference TRBV28 and TRBJ2-7, the full variable domain reads DVKVTQSSRYLVKRTGEKVFLECVQDMDHENMFWYRQDPGLGLRLIYFSYDVKMKEKGDIPEGYSVSREKKERFSLILESASTNQTSMYLCASSFGDRPYEQYFGPGTRLTVT.

The gene calls are TRBV7-3 and TRBJ2-1; the D gene is possibly TRBD2 (5 bases). Germline CDR1 is SGHTA and CDR2 is FQGTGA. CDR3 length: 15 amino acids. Trimming removed 1 base from V and 6 bases from J, with 13 bases in between. CDR3 coding DNA: TGTGCCAGCAGCTTAAGAAGCGGAGGCAGCAATGAGCAGTTCTTC. It translates to CASSLRSGGSNEQFF. Using reference TRBV7-3 and TRBJ2-1 for the parts outside the CDR3, the full variable domain is GAGVSQTPSNKVTEKGKYVELRCDPISGHTALYWYRQSLGQGPEFLIYFQGTGAADDSGLPNDRFFAVRPEGSVSTLKIQRTERGDSAVYLCASSLRSGGSNEQFFGPGTRLTVL.

This clonotype is medium-sized in the sample. This chain uses TRBV7-9 with TRBJ2-1; D is ambiguous. CDR1 and CDR2 (germline): SEHNR, FQNEAQ (reference sequence). The CDR3 consists of 15 residues. V was clipped by 4 bases and J by 6 bases, with 16 bases between them. The CDR3 DNA reads as TGTGCCAGCAGCTCGACCCCCCGACGTGGCAATGAGCAGTTCTTC. The encoded protein is CASSSTPRRGNEQFF.

In its sample, this clonotype was seen many times. The V gene is TRBV10-3, the J gene TRBJ2-3; TRBD1 matches 9 bases. Unmatched junction bases numbered 4, after V lost 6 bases and J lost 0 bases. Germline loops: CDR1 ENHRY, CDR2 SYGVKD. The CDR3 consists of 15 residues. CDR3 sequence reads: CAIRKQGASTDTQYF. Written as DNA, the CDR3 is TGTGCCATCAGAAAACAGGGGGCAAGCACAGATACGCAGTATTTT.

This clonotype was observed many times. This chain links TRBV24-1 with TRBJ2-1, with 15 nucleotides matching TRBD2. The CDR3 loop spans 17 amino acids. The germline V gene has CDR1 KGHDR and CDR2 SFDVKD. Trimming at V came to 3 bases and at J to 4 bases, leaving 3 bases not matched to a gene. CDR3 sequence: CATSDGTSGGTYNEQFF. The CDR3 DNA is TGTGCCACCAGTGATGGGACTAGCGGGGGGACTTACAATGAGCAGTTCTTC.

This clonotype was seen at least ten times. The chain recombines TRBV7-2 with TRBJ1-2; the D gene is possibly TRBD1 (5 bases). This CDR3 is built from 12 residues. V dropped 5 bases and J dropped 8 bases, with 12 bases sitting between them. CDR1 is SGHTA, CDR2 FQGNSA, per germline. This chain's CDR3 is CASSPRAKGYTF. The CDR3 nucleotides read TGTGCCAGCAGCCCCAGGGCTAAGGGCTACACCTTC. Based on the CDR3 plus reference TRBV7-2 and TRBJ1-2, the full variable domain is GAGVSQSPSNKVTEKGKDVELRCDPISGHTALYWYRQSLGQGLEFLIYFQGNSAPDKSGLPSDRFSAERTGGSVSTLTIQRTQQEDSAVYLCASSPRAKGYTFGSGTRLTVV.

This clonotype was observed many times. The CDR3 protein is CASSPVLLMGKQFF. CDR3 in DNA: TGTGCCAGCAGCCCAGTGCTTCTGATGGGAAAGCAGTTCTTC. V gene TRBV11-2 combines with J gene TRBJ2-1; D remains unclear. The V end lost 5 bases, the J end lost 11 bases, and 19 bases lay between the germline ends. Per germline, CDR1 SGHAT and CDR2 FQNNGV. CDR3 length: 14 amino acids.

This clonotype is medium-sized by share. The V gene is TRBV5-1, the J gene TRBJ2-1; tentative D call: TRBD1 (6 bases). CDR3 length: 15 amino acids. The V gene lost 1 base and the J gene lost 2 bases, with 10 bases spanning the gap. The V gene's germline CDR1 is SGHRS and CDR2 YFSETQ. The CDR3 coding sequence is TGCGCCAGCAGCTTGTATGAGGGGGCCTACAATGAGCAGTTCTTC. Its protein is CASSLYEGAYNEQFF.

The rearrangement links TRBV7-8 to TRBJ2-2; D ambiguous. Germline CDR1 reads SGHVS; CDR2 reads FQNEAQ. The CDR3 has 12 amino acids. V lost 6 bases and J 0 bases, leaving 2 bases between the germline ends. CDR3 sequence (DNA): TGTGCCAGCAGTGCGAACACCGGGGAGCTGTTTTTT. Amino acid sequence: CASSANTGELFF. Full variable domain (rest looked up from reference TRBV7-8 and TRBJ2-2): GAGVSQSPRYKVAKRGQDVALRCDPISGHVSLFWYQQALGQGPEFLTYFQNEAQLDKSGLPSDRFFAERPEGSVSTLKIQRTQQEDSAVYLCASSANTGELFFGEGSRLTVL.

This rearrangement joins TRBV6-1 to TRBJ2-7; D gene ambiguous. Trimming cost V 1 base and J 2 bases, with 9 bases left between them. Germline CDR1 reads MNHNS; CDR2 reads SASEGT. This CDR3 contains 14 residues. CDR3 loop: CASSEGSGAYEQYF. The CDR3, as DNA: TGTGCCAGCAGTGAAGGGTCAGGCGCCTACGAGCAGTACTTC.

Many counts were recorded for this clonotype. CDR3 nucleotides: TGCGCCAGCAGCTTGGTGGCCAACACCGGGGAGCTGTTTTTT. As protein: CASSLVANTGELFF. The chain has TRBV5-1 and TRBJ2-2; D not resolved. Germline-derived CDR1 and CDR2 are SGHRS and YFSETQ. The CDR3 has 14 residues. The germline V and J ends were trimmed by 0 bases and 2 bases, with 5 bases remaining between them.

Comments on this clonotype: A much bigger clone sits one base away, suggesting this may be a read error. This chain joins TRBV7-9 and TRBJ2-3, with D unclear. Trimming took off 2 bases at V and 2 bases at J, with 2 bases between the two ends. The V gene's germline CDR1 is SEHNR and CDR2 FQNEAQ (reference sequence). The CDR3 extends over 12 amino acids. The CDR3 here is CASSLITDTQYF. DNA for the CDR3: TGTGCCAGCAGCTTAATCACAGATACGCAGTATTTT.

Ten or more counts support this clonotype. This rearrangement joins TRBV7-2 to TRBJ2-3, with D perhaps matching TRBD1 or TRBD2 (5 bases each). The CDR3 runs 13 residues. CDR1 and CDR2 (germline): SGHTA, FQGNSA. V was pared by 6 bases and J by 10 bases, with 17 bases between. The chain's CDR3 is CASSRDRPDAQYF. The CDR3 DNA is TGTGCCAGCAGTCGGGACCGCCCCGATGCGCAGTATTTT.

This clonotype came up many times. The chain uses TRBV7-2 and TRBJ2-5; 8 bases are a match to TRBD1. The trim removed 5 bases at V and 1 base at J, leaving 3 bases unmatched. The CDR3 consists of 14 residues. From germline, CDR1 is SGHTA and CDR2 FQGNSA. CDR3: CASSRDRGQETQYF. The CDR3 DNA is TGTGCCAGCAGCCGCGACAGGGGCCAAGAGACCCAGTACTTC.

This clonotype was recorded at least ten times. The rearrangement links TRBV4-2 to TRBJ2-4, with 8 bases identical to TRBD2. Germline values: CDR1 LGHNA, CDR2 YNFKEQ. The CDR3 has 15 residues. Trimming took 0 bases from V and 9 from J; bases not matched to a gene: 7. The CDR3 DNA sequence: TGTGCCAGCAGCCAAGACCGGGAGGGCCAAAGCATTCAGTACTTC. Translated: CASSQDREGQSIQYF.

Judged by abundance, this clonotype is medium-sized. The DNA of the CDR3 is TGTGCCATCAGTGTAGAGGGGGGGAACACTGAAGCTTTCTTT. It is translated as CAISVEGGNTEAFF. The chain joins TRBV10-3 to TRBJ1-1; maybe TRBD1 (6 bases). V lost 4 bases, J lost 1 base, and 10 bases lay in between. The CDR3 extends over 14 amino acids. Germline-derived CDR1 and CDR2 are ENHRY and SYGVKD.

This clonotype showed up many times. An end of the junction differs from the germline gene, which may be a read error. The chain combines TRBV7-6 with TRBJ2-2; possible D gene TRBD2, 5 bases. This CDR3 is 17 amino acids long. Germline loops: CDR1 SGHVS, CDR2 FNYEAQ. CDR3 bases: TGTGCCAGCAGTTTAGCCTTAAGCGGTACTTCAGCCGGGGAGCTGTTTTTT. The encoded protein is CASSLALSGTSAGELFF.

This clonotype was counted ten times or more. This rearrangement joins TRBV20-1 to TRBJ2-2; D gene unclear. Germline V CDR1 and CDR2: DFQATT, SNEGSKA (reference sequence). V lost 6 bases and J 7 bases, leaving 18 bases between the germline ends. CDR3 length: 14 residues. The CDR3, as DNA: TGCAGTGCCGGTAGCCGTAACACTTTCGGGGAGCTGTTTTTT. It codes for CSAGSRNTFGELFF.